This T cell receptor beta chain derives from a study of T cell repertoires in cytomegalovirus infection. In the study overall: Indicated by public TCR beta signatures were CMV infection and matching HLA type. Findings of the study overall: Accumulated public TCR beta family frequency recognized individuals carrying CMV together with the relevant HLA. CMV-specific TCR beta clonotypes restricted by HLA-C were the ones dominating the ex vivo response.

TCRdb ran MiXCR on the reads and lists one entry per CDR3 protein. The table records hundreds of thousands of distinct CDR3 sequences, around a sixth of them present only once. Germline trimming cut 7 bases from V and 3 bases from J; bases unmatched to any gene: 4. From germline, CDR1 is MDHEN and CDR2 SYDVKM. CDR3 length equals 14 residues. A remark on this clonotype: Its antigen remains unidentified.

The gene calls are TRBV28 and TRBJ2-2, with 8 bases fitting TRBD2. The source is a human donor in good health (CMV status not recorded). Some clones in this sample may be carry-over from other donors' samples. The specimen was PBMCs. In DNA, the CDR3 is TGTGCCAGCACTCGGGGGGGCTACACCGGGGAGCTGTTTTTT. Its translation is CASTRGGYTGELFF.